This entry lists 24 T cell receptor beta chains sequenced from one sample in a study of blood T cell repertoires in COVID-19. The data were produced by immunoSEQ multiplex PCR, yet TCRdb's version contains in-frame clones alone and is incomplete. Of fewer than 200,000 clones in the sample, approximately 80% were seen once. The sample was PBMCs or T cells enriched from blood (not recorded which). These receptor sequences come from a man over 45 who had recovered from COVID-19.

In its sample, this clone was seen many times. The rearrangement links TRBV3-1 (or the pseudogene TRBV3-2) to TRBJ2-7, with D unresolved. The germline V gene has CDR1 LGHDT and CDR2 YNNKEL (reference sequence). The germline V and J ends were trimmed by 1 base and 12 bases, with 16 bases remaining between them. The CDR3 totals 13 residues. In nucleotides, the CDR3 is TGTGCCAGCAGCCAAGGGTTTGCGGAAGGATGGTACTTC. Its protein product is CASSQGFAEGWYF.

This clone has only one observation. The gene calls are TRBV9 and TRBJ1-1; D is perhaps TRBD1 (5 bases). V was trimmed by 2 bases and J by 4 bases, leaving 12 bases between them. CDR1 is SGDLS and CDR2 is YYNGEE in the germline V gene. This CDR3 is 14 amino acids long. Here the CDR3 reads CASSVGAGPTEAFF. Written as DNA, the CDR3 is TGTGCCAGCAGCGTTGGGGCAGGGCCCACTGAAGCTTTCTTT.

The V gene is TRBV7-6, the J gene TRBJ2-2, with D possibly TRBD1 on 6 matching bases. The CDR3 has 14 amino acids. V shed 7 bases and J shed 2 bases, with 11 bases lying between them. Per germline, CDR1 SGHVS and CDR2 FNYEAQ. The CDR3 spells CASTEGVNTGELFF. In nucleotides, the CDR3 is TGTGCCAGCACCGAGGGGGTAAACACCGGGGAGCTGTTTTTT.

The chain carries TRBV5-5 and TRBJ2-5; a possible D gene is TRBD2 (7 bases). V lost 4 bases and J lost 1, with 11 bases in between. This CDR3 comprises 14 residues. The germline V gene encodes CDR1 SGHKS and CDR2 YYEKEE (reference sequence). The CDR3 sequence: CASSRGAAQETQYF. As DNA, the CDR3 is TGTGCCAGCAGCCGGGGGGCAGCCCAAGAGACCCAGTACTTC.

This clone was seen repeatedly, ten times or more. J is TRBJ1-2 and V is TRBV30; 11 nucleotides agree with TRBD1. Germline CDR1 GTSNPN, CDR2 SVGIG (reference sequence). The CDR3 length is 18 residues. With V trimmed by 5 bases and J by 4 bases, 18 bases remained unmatched. This CDR3 is CAWDLGGQGDQMGYGYTF. The CDR3, as DNA: TGTGCCTGGGATTTGGGGGGACAGGGGGATCAAATGGGCTATGGCTACACCTTC. The entire variable domain, with the rest obtained from reference TRBV30 and TRBJ1-2, is as follows: SQTIHQWPATLVQPVGSPLSLECTVEGTSNPNLYWYRQAAGRGLQLLFYSVGIGQISSEVPQNLSASRPQDRQFILSSKKLLLSDSGFYLCAWDLGGQGDQMGYGYTFGSGTRLTVV.

V usage is TRBV5-1 and J usage is TRBJ2-5; 9 positions match TRBD1. The germline V gene has CDR1 SGHRS and CDR2 YFSETQ. CDR3 length equals 15 residues. After removal of 1 base from V and 5 bases from J, the junction contained 6 bases not matched to a gene. The CDR3 DNA reads as TGCGCCAGCAGCTTGACACAGGGGGCGGGGGAGACCCAGTACTTC. Translating gives CASSLTQGAGETQYF.

This sequence joins TRBV5-4 and TRBJ1-2; D not certain. The germline V gene has CDR1 SGHNT and CDR2 YYREEE (reference sequence). The germline V and J ends were trimmed by 0 bases and 8 bases, with 11 bases remaining between them. This CDR3 comprises 13 residues. The CDR3: CASSLAGYGGYTF. For the CDR3, the DNA is TGTGCCAGCAGCTTGGCGGGGTACGGCGGCTACACCTTC.

Worth noting for this clone: The sample holds other DNA sequences that translate to the same CDR3. The chain couples TRBV5-1 to TRBJ2-5, with TRBD1 matching over 9 bases. V shed 1 base, J shed 4 bases, and the junction held 5 bases outside the gene matches. Germline values: CDR1 SGHRS, CDR2 YFSETQ. This CDR3 has 15 residues. CDR3 loop: CASSLQQGAGETQYF. CDR3 nucleotides: TGCGCCAGCAGCTTGCAACAGGGGGCGGGAGAGACCCAGTACTTC.

The chain combines TRBV6-5 with TRBJ2-7; TRBD1 agrees at 9 bases. V shed 0 bases, J shed 2 bases, and the junction held 2 bases outside the gene matches. Per the germline V gene, CDR1 is MNHEY and CDR2 is SVGAGI. The CDR3 extends over 15 amino acids. This CDR3 is CASSYSGTGPYEQYF. CDR3 bases: TGTGCCAGCAGTTACTCCGGGACAGGGCCCTACGAGCAGTACTTC.

The chain has TRBV7-2 and TRBJ2-2; TRBD1 is a possible D gene (6 bases). CDR1 SGHTA and CDR2 FQGNSA come from the germline V gene. Trimming pared 4 bases from V and 5 bases from J, leaving 8 bases between. The CDR3 runs to 13 residues. The CDR3 loop reads CASSWQGTGELFF. Here the CDR3 DNA reads TGTGCCAGCAGCTGGCAGGGGACCGGGGAGCTGTTTTTT.

V gene TRBV12-5 combines with J gene TRBJ1-2; no reliable D call. With 3 bases removed from V and 1 base from J, the gap between germline ends came to 6 bases. The CDR3 covers 13 residues. Germline values: CDR1 LGHNT, CDR2 FRNRAP. The CDR3 DNA is TGTGCTAGTGGTTTTGGAGATAACTATGGCTACACCTTC. It yields the protein CASGFGDNYGYTF.

This clone was detected only once. The chain links TRBV5-4 to TRBJ1-2; a weak D match, TRBD1 (5 bases). This CDR3 has 14 amino acids. Germline V CDR1 and CDR2: SGHNT, YYREEE (reference sequence). The germline V and J ends were trimmed by 0 bases and 8 bases, with 14 bases remaining between them. The CDR3 here is CASSLAVGGGGYTF. The CDR3 DNA is TGTGCCAGCAGCTTGGCCGTGGGGGGTGGCGGCTACACCTTC. Looking up the rest from reference TRBV5-4 and TRBJ1-2 gives the full variable domain: ETGVTQSPTHLIKTRGQQVTLRCSSQSGHNTVSWYQQALGQGPQFIFQYYREEENGRGNFPPRFSGLQFPNYSSELNVNALELDDSALYLCASSLAVGGGGYTFGSGTRLTVV.

The rearrangement uses TRBV6-1 and TRBJ1-2; possibly TRBD1 for D (6 bases). Germline V lookup: CDR1 MNHNS, CDR2 SASEGT. There are 16 residues in the CDR3. Deletions cut 0 bases from V and 4 bases from J, with 15 bases between. The CDR3 DNA reads TGTGCCAGCAGTGAAGCGTTGGGGGCCTCAGGCTATGGCTACACCTTC. Its translation is CASSEALGASGYGYTF.

The rearrangement uses TRBV21-1 and TRBJ1-3; the table names TRBD1, a call not compared with the DNA. TRBV21-1 counts as a pseudogene. This CDR3 comprises 18 residues. Here the CDR3 reads CASSGRQGAHFAGNTIYF. The CDR3 coding sequence is TGTGCCAGCAGCGGACGACAGGGGGCACATTTCGCGGGAAACACCATATATTTT.

The chain joins TRBV21-1 to TRBJ1-2; TRBD1, the D gene given by the table, was not confirmed from the DNA. TRBV21-1 is labeled a pseudogene. This CDR3 region has 11 residues. The CDR3 nucleotides read TGCGCAGACGGACAGGGAGGTTCCTACACCTTC. It codes for CADGQGGSYTF.

The gene calls are TRBV7-6 and TRBJ2-5; 9 bases map to TRBD1. The junction had 5 bases not matched to a gene; V was cut back by 5 bases and J by 4 bases. Germline V gene lookup returns CDR1 SGHVS and CDR2 FNYEAQ. This CDR3 comprises 14 residues. CDR3 region: CASSQSTGGETQYF. As DNA, the CDR3 is TGTGCCAGCAGCCAGTCGACAGGGGGAGAGACCCAGTACTTC.

The rearrangement links TRBV19 to TRBJ1-1, with D perhaps TRBD1 (6 bases). This CDR3 contains 14 residues. Trimming cost V 5 bases and J 4 bases, with 14 bases left between them. From germline, CDR1 is LNHDA and CDR2 SQIVND (reference sequence). CDR3 protein: CASSFRVQGTEAFF. CDR3 bases: TGTGCCAGTAGTTTTAGGGTACAGGGCACTGAAGCTTTCTTT.

The chain joins TRBV2 to TRBJ1-5; no clear D. In germline, CDR1 is SNHLY, CDR2 FYNNEI. The CDR3 length is 12 residues. The V end was cut by 4 bases, the J end by 8 bases, with 9 bases between. CDR3 sequence (DNA): TGTGCCAGCAGTGGAGTAATCGAGCCCCAGCATTTT. As protein: CASSGVIEPQHF.

The chain recombines TRBV11-3 with TRBJ2-1; perhaps TRBD2 as D (7 bases). V lost 4 bases to trimming and J lost 8 bases, with 15 bases between them. CDR1 and CDR2 (germline): SGHNT, YENEEA. The CDR3 has 14 residues. CDR3 nucleotide sequence: TGTGCCAGCAGCTCTCGGGCGGGGGCCTATGAGCAGTTCTTC. Protein sequence: CASSSRAGAYEQFF.

In its sample, this clone was seen once. This rearrangement joins TRBV12-2 to TRBJ1-2; the table assigns TRBD1, which was not confirmed against the DNA. TRBV12-2 is a pseudogene. This CDR3 has 15 amino acids. The CDR3 DNA is TGTGCAAGTCGCCGAGTCAACAGGGGAATGTATGGCTACACCTTC. Translation: CASRRVNRGMYGYTF.

The chain combines TRBV6-5 with TRBJ2-1; 7 nucleotides match TRBD1. From germline, CDR1 is MNHEY and CDR2 SVGAGI. This CDR3 is 14 amino acids long. V was pared by 5 bases and J by 5 bases, with 6 bases of the junction left unmatched. The CDR3 sequence is CASSHGTADNEQFF. The CDR3 nucleotides read TGTGCCAGCAGTCACGGGACAGCTGACAATGAGCAGTTCTTC.

The rearrangement links TRBV7-9 to TRBJ2-7, with D possibly matching TRBD1 (7 bases). The CDR3 totals 14 residues. The germline CDR1 and CDR2 sequences are SEHNR and FQNEAQ (reference sequence). V lost 5 bases and J 3 bases, leaving 14 bases between the germline ends. The CDR3 DNA follows: TGTGCCAGCAGCCGCGGGACAGCCCTCTACGAGCAGTACTTC. Its translation is CASSRGTALYEQYF.

This sequence joins TRBV4-3 and TRBJ2-7; 10 nucleotides agree with TRBD2. After removal of 0 bases from V and 1 base from J, the junction contained 9 bases not matched to a gene. The CDR3 has 18 residues. CDR1 is LGHNA, CDR2 YSLEER, per germline. The CDR3: CASSQDQASGGPSYEQYF. CDR3 DNA sequence: TGCGCCAGCAGCCAAGATCAGGCTAGCGGGGGACCTTCCTACGAGCAGTACTTC.

This rearrangement joins TRBV15 to TRBJ2-3; D gene unclear. V lost 5 bases and J 4 bases, leaving 7 bases between the germline ends. Germline lookup yields CDR1 LNHNV and CDR2 YYDKDF (reference sequence). CDR3 length: 12 residues. This chain's CDR3 is CATSPGSDTQYF. As DNA, the CDR3 is TGTGCCACCAGCCCCGGGTCAGATACGCAGTATTTT.